Listed below are T cell receptor beta chains from one sample, sequenced in a study of cytomegalovirus exposure and HLA in healthy donors. Method: immunoSEQ multiplex PCR; TCRdb's copy keeps in-frame clones and lacks some. The table records approximately 170,000 clones, 75% to 85% of them present only once. Sequencing used PBMCs. These receptors were collected from a female donor in good health and CMV-seronegative. CDR3s include the opening cysteine and the closing phenylalanine or tryptophan. D genes are given only for firm matches. Not all rows give a size; the values are once, few, many and, for expanded clones, a class.

D | size | J | V | CDR3 | DNA
TRBD1 | . | TRBJ1-2 | TRBV7-9 | CASSILGQGASYGYTF | TGTGCCAGCAGCATACTGGGACAGGGGGCGTCCTATGGCTACACCTTC
. | . | TRBJ1-1 | TRBV12-5 | CASGPTKAFF | TGTGCTAGTGGCCCAACTAAAGCTTTCTTT
. | . | TRBJ1-2 | TRBV6-5 | CAVRASGGYGYTF | TGTGCGGTCCGCGCGTCTGGTGGCTATGGCTACACCTTC
. | . | TRBJ1-1 | TRBV9 | CASSPMDSSNTEAFF | TGTGCCAGCAGCCCCATGGACAGTTCGAACACTGAAGCTTTCTTT
. | . | TRBJ1-5 | TRBV7-2 | CASSSGGNLVPQHF | TGTGCCAGCAGCTCCGGGGGTAACCTTGTGCCCCAGCATTTT
. | few | TRBJ2-5 | TRBV28 | CASTFWAAETQYF | TGTGCCAGCACTTTTTGGGCCGCGGAGACCCAGTACTTC
TRBD1 | . | TRBJ2-2 | TRBV18 | CASSPNRGTGELFF | TGTGCCAGCTCACCCAACAGGGGCACCGGGGAGCTGTTTTTT
. | . | TRBJ1-2 | TRBV9 | CVSSVGGIYGYTF | TGTGTCAGCAGCGTGGGGGGGATCTATGGCTACACCTTC
. | . | TRBJ1-1 | TRBV9 | CASSPREGGTEAFF | TGTGCCAGCAGCCCAAGGGAGGGGGGCACTGAAGCTTTCTTT
. | . | TRBJ2-4 | TRBV15 | CATSSGQFLGAKNIQYF | TGTGCCACCAGCAGCGGACAGTTCCTCGGAGCCAAAAACATTCAGTACTTC